Sequencing of this T cell receptor (beta chain) was carried out in a study of cytomegalovirus exposure and HLA in healthy donors. Study in general: The roughly 670 first-cohort repertoires and the 95 to 150 validation repertoires shared the same platform, a later analysis reported. General study findings and limits: In vitro work confirmed that a few CMV-associated chains recognize CMV antigens. Some TCR beta chains (roughly 160 of them) were listed as cytomegalovirus-associated. Reports described diagnosis of cytomegalovirus status by the classifier as highly specific and sensitive.

From germline, CDR1 is MNHNS and CDR2 SASEGT. V gave up 6 bases and J gave up 0 bases; unmatched junction bases: 5. The CDR3 is 15 amino acids. Profiling relied on immunoSEQ multiplex PCR, and the TCRdb table lists in-frame clones only, not all of them. The sample has some 140,000 clones, 86% seen once; the top ten hold about 2.2%. In regard to this clone: What it binds is not known.

Sequencing was performed on PBMCs. The gene calls are TRBV6-1 and TRBJ1-2, with TRBD1 matching over 9 bases. The TCR was taken from a human donor in good health. The CDR3: CASRRGQGSNYGYTF. Here the CDR3 DNA reads TGTGCCAGCAGGAGGGGACAGGGCTCTAACTATGGCTACACCTTC.